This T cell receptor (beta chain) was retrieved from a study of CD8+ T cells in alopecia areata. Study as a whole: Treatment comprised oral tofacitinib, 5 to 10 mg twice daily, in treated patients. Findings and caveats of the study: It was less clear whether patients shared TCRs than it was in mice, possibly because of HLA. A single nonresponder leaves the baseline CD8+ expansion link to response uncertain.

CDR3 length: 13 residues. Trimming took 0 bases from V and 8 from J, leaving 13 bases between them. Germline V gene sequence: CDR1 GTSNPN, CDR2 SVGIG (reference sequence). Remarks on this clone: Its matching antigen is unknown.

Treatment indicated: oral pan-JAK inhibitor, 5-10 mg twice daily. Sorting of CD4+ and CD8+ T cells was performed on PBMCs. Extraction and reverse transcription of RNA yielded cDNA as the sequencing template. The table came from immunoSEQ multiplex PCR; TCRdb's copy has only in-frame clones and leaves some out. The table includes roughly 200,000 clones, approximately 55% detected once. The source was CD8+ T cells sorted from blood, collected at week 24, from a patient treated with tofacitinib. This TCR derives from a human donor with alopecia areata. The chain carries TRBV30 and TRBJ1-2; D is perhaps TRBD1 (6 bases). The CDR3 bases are TGTGCCTGGAGTGTAATGGGGGCGGACGGCTACACCTTC. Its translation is CAWSVMGADGYTF. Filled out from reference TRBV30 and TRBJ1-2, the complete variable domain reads SQTIHQWPATLVQPVGSPLSLECTVEGTSNPNLYWYRQAAGRGLQLLFYSVGIGQISSEVPQNLSASRPQDRQFILSSKKLLLSDSGFYLCAWSVMGADGYTFGSGTRLTVV.